The rows below give T cell receptor beta chains drawn from one sample of a study of cytomegalovirus exposure and HLA in healthy donors. Repertoires were generated with immunoSEQ multiplex PCR, while TCRdb's copy carries only in-frame clones and drops some. This sample has around 100,000 clones; 65% to 80% occur once, and the top ten carry around 5%. The sample was PBMCs. The receptor set was obtained from a female donor in good health and CMV-seropositive. CDR3s include the opening cysteine and the closing phenylalanine or tryptophan. D genes are given only for firm matches. Clone sizes are given selectively: once, few, many, or a class where the clone is expanded.

TGTGCCAGCAGTCTATCCGGGTCTTACAATGAGCAGTTCTTC | CASSLSGSYNEQFF | . | . | TRBJ2-1 | TRBV27
TGTGCCAGCTCACCACCGGGACTAGCGGGAACCACCGGGGAGCTGTTTTTT | CASSPPGLAGTTGELFF | TRBD2 | once | TRBJ2-2 | TRBV18
TGCGCCAGCAGCTTGACAGGGGACACTGGGGCCAACGTCCTGACTTTC | CASSLTGDTGANVLTF | TRBD1 | . | TRBJ2-6 | TRBV5-1
TGTGCCAGCAGTGGGGGACAGGGCAAGGGCGAGCAGTACTTC | CASSGGQGKGEQYF | TRBD1 | . | TRBJ2-7 | TRBV6-1
TGTGCCAGCAGTTTACTTTCCGGCGGGAGAGATGGAGAGACCCAGTACTTC | CASSLLSGGRDGETQYF | TRBD2 | . | TRBJ2-5 | TRBV28
TGTGCCAGCAGCCGCGACAGCGCTTATGTGGAGTATGGCTACACCTTC | CASSRDSAYVEYGYTF | . | . | TRBJ1-2 | TRBV27
TGTGCCAGCGCAAATAGAAGGGGATCGACTTTTCAGCAGCCCCAGCATTTT | CASANRRGSTFQQPQHF | . | . | TRBJ1-5 | TRBV28
TGCAGCGCAGCGGGAGGGCGTATGACAGATACGCAGTATTTT | CSAAGGRMTDTQYF | TRBD2 | . | TRBJ2-3 | TRBV29-1
TGTGCCAGCAGTCCGGGACTTGGCGAAAAACTGTTTTTT | CASSPGLGEKLFF | . | . | TRBJ1-4 | TRBV6-1
TGCGCCAGCAGCCAAGAATCGACAGGGAGGCGGTATGGCTACACCTTC | CASSQESTGRRYGYTF | TRBD1 | . | TRBJ1-2 | TRBV4-1
TGTGCCAGCAGTTCGCACCCGACAGGGGGCCCCCATCCCTATGGCTACACCTTC | CASSSHPTGGPHPYGYTF | TRBD1 | . | TRBJ1-2 | TRBV28
TGCGCCAGCAGTCCGGGACAGTCCTACGAGCAGTACTTC | CASSPGQSYEQYF | TRBD1 | once | TRBJ2-7 | TRBV23-1
TGTGCCAGCTCAGCCCAGGGACTTGATCAGCCCCAGCATTTT | CASSAQGLDQPQHF | . | . | TRBJ1-5 | TRBV18
TGTGCCAGCAGACTTGACAGGGGGCTCAGCAATCAGCCCCAGCATTTT | CASRLDRGLSNQPQHF | TRBD1 | few | TRBJ1-5 | TRBV7-8
TGTGCCAGCAGCTTTGGACTAGCGGGAGGTACCGGGGAGCTGTTTTTT | CASSFGLAGGTGELFF | TRBD2 | once | TRBJ2-2 | TRBV7-8
TGTGCCACCAGCAGAGGTAGCGGGGGGATTTACGAGCAGTACTTC | CATSRGSGGIYEQYF | TRBD2 | . | TRBJ2-7 | TRBV15
TGTGCCAGCAGGTCCGGGACTAGAAACGAGCAGTACTTC | CASRSGTRNEQYF | TRBD2 | . | TRBJ2-7 | TRBV5-5
TGTGCCAGCAGTTCAGGCAGGGGGCTGGCCGGGGAGCTGTTTTTT | CASSSGRGLAGELFF | TRBD1 | . | TRBJ2-2 | TRBV27
TGTGCCAGCAGCGACTGGACAGCTAGCACAGATACGCAGTATTTT | CASSDWTASTDTQYF | . | . | TRBJ2-3 | TRBV7-2
TGTGCCAGCAGTGACATGACCATGCGGCATTTTTTT | CASSDMTMRHFF | . | . | TRBJ1-4 | TRBV6-1
TGTGCCAGCAGCCCGGGGGGTGGCAGCAATCAGCCCCAGCATTTT | CASSPGGGSNQPQHF | . | . | TRBJ1-5 | TRBV7-8
TGTGCCAGCAGCGAATTTCCCTCCGGGGAGCTGTTTTTT | CASSEFPSGELFF | . | few | TRBJ2-2 | TRBV2
TGCGCCAGCAGCTTGAACACAGGGGCGAATGAAAAACTGTTTTTT | CASSLNTGANEKLFF | TRBD1 | . | TRBJ1-4 | TRBV5-1
TGTGCCTGCCAAGGAGTGGGCGGACAGGCCTTGAAGAACACTGAAGCTTTCTTT | CACQGVGGQALKNTEAFF | TRBD1 | . | TRBJ1-1 | TRBV30
TGTGCCAGCAGCCAGACAGCCTACACTGAAGCTTTCTTT | CASSQTAYTEAFF | . | . | TRBJ1-1 | TRBV5-6
TGTGCCAGTAGTAGGATGACCAGGAACTCTGGGGCCAACGTCCTGACTTTC | CASSRMTRNSGANVLTF | . | once | TRBJ2-6 | TRBV19
TGTGCCAGCAGCGGCGGGGCCAGAGCAGAGACCCAGTACTTC | CASSGGARAETQYF | . | . | TRBJ2-5 | TRBV9
TGTGCCAGCAGCCTAAATGGACTGGCCACAGATACGCAGTATTTT | CASSLNGLATDTQYF | . | . | TRBJ2-3 | TRBV7-8
TGTGCCAGCAGCGTAGTCGGCGGGGGGGCCACAGATACGCAGTATTTT | CASSVVGGGATDTQYF | TRBD2 | . | TRBJ2-3 | TRBV9
TGTGCCAGCAGCGTAAGTGGACAGGGGATAAACATTCAGTACTTC | CASSVSGQGINIQYF | TRBD1 | . | TRBJ2-4 | TRBV9
TGTGCCAGTAGTACCGCAGGTTCCTACGAGCAGTACTTC | CASSTAGSYEQYF | . | few | TRBJ2-7 | TRBV19
TGCGCCAGCAGCTCCCGGACAGGGCCCACAGATACGCAGTATTTT | CASSSRTGPTDTQYF | TRBD1 | . | TRBJ2-3 | TRBV5-1
TGTGCCTCCAGAGCGGGAGCCTCGTTCGAGCAGTACTTC | CASRAGASFEQYF | TRBD2 | few | TRBJ2-7 | TRBV27
TGTGCCAGCACTTTGACAGGGTCCGAGCAGTACTTC | CASTLTGSEQYF | TRBD1 | . | TRBJ2-7 | TRBV7-8
TGCGCCAGTCGGCGACAGCCGAACACTGAAGCTTTCTTT | CASRRQPNTEAFF | . | few | TRBJ1-1 | TRBV5-1
TGTGCCAGCAGCTTAGGGCTAGCGGTAAACAATGAGCAGTTCTTC | CASSLGLAVNNEQFF | TRBD2 | . | TRBJ2-1 | TRBV7-9
TGTGCCAGCAGTGGCAAGCGGGGGGCCTACAATGAGCAGTTCTTC | CASSGKRGAYNEQFF | TRBD2 | . | TRBJ2-1 | TRBV2
TGTGCCAGCAGCTTAGACAGGCGGAGCGCCTCAAGCACAGATACGCAGTATTTT | CASSLDRRSASSTDTQYF | . | . | TRBJ2-3 | TRBV7-6
TGTGCCAGCAGCCAAGCCCCTAGCGCCTACAATGAGCAGTTCTTC | CASSQAPSAYNEQFF | . | . | TRBJ2-1 | TRBV14
TGTGCCAGCAGTCCCAGGGACAGGGTGCAGGGTGAAGCTTTCTTT | CASSPRDRVQGEAFF | TRBD1 | . | TRBJ1-1 | TRBV6-5
TGTGCCAGCATCGGGTTCGATGAGCAGTTCTTC | CASIGFDEQFF | . | . | TRBJ2-1 | TRBV28